A single sample gave rise to the 26 T cell receptor beta chains below, sequenced in a study of blood T cell repertoires in COVID-19. TCRdb's table, derived via immunoSEQ multiplex PCR, lists solely in-frame clones and lacks some. This sample has 110,000 to 150,000 clones, with 79% found just once. Sequences were obtained from peripheral blood. Receptors originate from a man aged 55 to 70 with acute or convalescent COVID-19.

The chain joins TRBV6-2 or TRBV6-3 to TRBJ2-5, with D perhaps TRBD2 (6 bases). The CDR3 loop spans 12 amino acids. The germline V gene has CDR1 MNHEY and CDR2 SVGEGT. The V end was cut by 2 bases, the J end by 7 bases, with 8 bases between. The CDR3 loop reads CASSYPGGTQYF. CDR3 nucleotides: TGTGCCAGCAGTTACCCCGGGGGGACCCAGTACTTC.

V and J are TRBV21-1 and TRBJ2-3; TRBD2, as called in the table, went unchecked against the DNA. TRBV21-1 is labeled a pseudogene. The CDR3 sequence is 17 residues long. This CDR3 reads CASSKGKGSGRRPTQYF. CDR3 sequence (DNA): TGTGCCAGCAGCAAAGGCAAAGGTAGCGGGAGGCGGCCTACGCAGTATTTT.

The chain uses TRBV7-2 and TRBJ2-2; no firm D call. Deletions cut 1 base from V and 0 bases from J, with 6 bases between. This CDR3 is built from 15 residues. Germline CDR1 SGHTA, CDR2 FQGNSA. CDR3 sequence (DNA): TGTGCCAGCAGCTTAGGACTCGCGAACACCGGGGAGCTGTTTTTT. Amino acids: CASSLGLANTGELFF. Variable domain in full (rest from reference TRBV7-2 and TRBJ2-2): GAGVSQSPSNKVTEKGKDVELRCDPISGHTALYWYRQSLGQGLEFLIYFQGNSAPDKSGLPSDRFSAERTGGSVSTLTIQRTQQEDSAVYLCASSLGLANTGELFFGEGSRLTVL.

Here the CDR3 DNA reads TGTGCCAGCAGCCCCACAGGGATCAGCGAGCAGTACTTC. Translation: CASSPTGISEQYF. The chain joins TRBV27 to TRBJ2-7; tentative D call: TRBD1 (6 bases). CDR3 size: 13 residues. Germline CDR1 is MNHEY and CDR2 is SMNVEV (reference sequence). The V end was cut by 6 bases, the J end by 6 bases, with 15 bases between.

The J gene is TRBJ1-2, the V gene TRBV6-5; D might be TRBD1 (6 bases). Germline V gene data show CDR1 as MNHEY and CDR2 as SVGAGI. The CDR3 length is 13 residues. V was clipped by 6 bases and J by 4 bases, with 12 bases between them. CDR3 in amino acids: CASRGQTGYGYTF. CDR3 sequence (DNA): TGTGCCAGCAGGGGACAAACAGGCTATGGCTACACCTTC.

This clone appeared a few times. The V gene is TRBV11-2, the J gene TRBJ2-1; tentatively, D is TRBD1 (6 bases). V was shortened by 5 bases and J by 3 bases, with 8 bases between the two germline ends. The length of the CDR3 is 13 residues. Germline V CDR1 and CDR2: SGHAT, FQNNGV. CDR3 loop: CASSIQGYNEQFF. The CDR3 DNA sequence: TGTGCCAGCAGCATACAGGGCTACAATGAGCAGTTCTTC.

This clone occurred once. The chain is built from TRBV5-4 and TRBJ2-7, with 9 bases fitting TRBD1. The ends lost 0 bases at V and 3 bases at J; junction bases unmatched: 4. CDR3 size: 15 residues. Looked up from germline, CDR1 is SGHNT and CDR2 is YYREEE (reference sequence). The CDR3 is CASSLAGTGNYEQYF. The CDR3 bases are TGTGCCAGCAGCTTGGCCGGGACAGGGAACTACGAGCAGTACTTC.

This clone was found once. The chain has TRBV6-6 and TRBJ2-3; D not resolved. Germline lookup yields CDR1 MNHNY and CDR2 SVGAGI (reference sequence). The CDR3 consists of 12 residues. V lost 6 bases to trimming and J lost 2 bases, with 6 bases between them. The CDR3 DNA is TGTGCCAGCAGCCCTTTCACAGATACGCAGTATTTT. Translating it yields CASSPFTDTQYF.

This chain links TRBV5-4 with TRBJ2-5; TRBD2 agrees at 9 bases. The CDR3 covers 13 residues. The V gene end was trimmed by 6 bases and the J gene end by 1 base; junction bases not matched to a gene: 1. In germline, CDR1 is SGHNT, CDR2 YYREEE (reference sequence). The CDR3 nucleotides read TGTGCCAGCACTAGCGGGGCCCAAGAGACCCAGTACTTC. Its protein is CASTSGAQETQYF. The variable domain in full, with the rest retrieved from reference TRBV5-4 and TRBJ2-5, is ETGVTQSPTHLIKTRGQQVTLRCSSQSGHNTVSWYQQALGQGPQFIFQYYREEENGRGNFPPRFSGLQFPNYSSELNVNALELDDSALYLCASTSGAQETQYFGPGTRLLVL.

The sample holds one count of this clone. The chain uses TRBV3-1 (or the pseudogene TRBV3-2) and TRBJ1-2; D is uncertain. Trimming stripped 3 bases from V and 1 base from J, with 9 bases between. CDR1 LGHDT and CDR2 YNNKEL come from the germline V gene (reference sequence). The CDR3 spans 14 residues. CDR3 residues: CASSQGSINYGYTF. CDR3 coding DNA: TGTGCCAGCAGCCAGGGCAGCATTAACTATGGCTACACCTTC.

This chain uses TRBV6-1 with TRBJ2-1, with 10 bases fitting TRBD1. This CDR3 is built from 15 residues. CDR1 MNHNS and CDR2 SASEGT come from the germline V gene. V lost 2 bases, J lost 6 bases, and 4 bases stayed unmatched. CDR3 bases: TGTGCCAGCAGTGAAAGGAGGACAGGGGGCAATGAGCAGTTCTTC. Protein product: CASSERRTGGNEQFF.

The sample holds one count of this clone. This sequence joins TRBV10-3 and TRBJ2-6; D is ambiguous. Germline values: CDR1 ENHRY, CDR2 SYGVKD. This CDR3 spans 12 amino acids. Trimming removed 11 bases at V and 0 bases at J, with 5 bases between. CDR3 nucleotides: TGTGCCGGCAACTCTGGGGCCAACGTCCTGACTTTC. Residues: CAGNSGANVLTF.

This clone was picked up one time. The V gene is TRBV5-1, the J gene TRBJ2-3, with TRBD2 identical over 12 bases. This CDR3 has 19 amino acids. Trimming cost V 4 bases and J 0 bases; bases outside gene matches: 12. Germline loops: CDR1 SGHRS, CDR2 YFSETQ. CDR3 coding DNA: TGCGCCAGCAGCGCGGGACTAGCGGGTACCTCAGGAAGCACAGATACGCAGTATTTT. It encodes CASSAGLAGTSGSTDTQYF.

The chain recombines TRBV5-6 with TRBJ2-7; 7 nucleotides agree with TRBD2. The CDR3 runs 14 residues. With V trimmed by 2 bases and J by 6 bases, 8 bases remained unmatched. Germline lookup yields CDR1 SGHDT and CDR2 YYEEEE. The chain's CDR3 is CASSFGRGSFEQYF. CDR3 coding DNA: TGTGCCAGCAGCTTCGGGCGCGGGAGTTTCGAGCAGTACTTC. Together with reference TRBV5-6 and TRBJ2-7, the CDR3 gives the full variable domain: DAGVTQSPTHLIKTRGQQVTLRCSPKSGHDTVSWYQQALGQGPQFIFQYYEEEERQRGNFPDRFSGHQFPNYSSELNVNALLLGDSALYLCASSFGRGSFEQYFGPGTRLTVT.

In its sample, this clone was seen a few times. The gene calls are TRBV30 and TRBJ1-5; the match to TRBD1 covers 7 bases. CDR3 size: 16 residues. The germline V gene has CDR1 GTSNPN and CDR2 SVGIG (reference sequence). V dropped 2 bases and J dropped 5; count of bases not matched to a gene: 12. This CDR3 reads CAWSFGTALTDQPQHF. CDR3 nucleotides: TGTGCCTGGAGTTTCGGGACAGCCCTGACGGATCAGCCCCAGCATTTT.

This clone was seen a handful of times. The chain uses TRBV7-9 and TRBJ1-2; D gene ambiguous. This CDR3 has 15 amino acids. The V gene's germline CDR1 is SEHNR and CDR2 FQNEAQ (reference sequence). Between the trimmed V and J ends, which lost 5 bases and 3 bases, there was a span of 16 bases. In DNA form, the CDR3 reads TGTGCCAGCAGCCCTGGGCCCCCGGTGGACTATGGCTACACCTTC. Translating it yields CASSPGPPVDYGYTF.

J is TRBJ1-1 and V is TRBV3-1 (or the pseudogene TRBV3-2); the match to TRBD1 covers 8 bases. The V segment lost 4 bases and the J segment 6 bases; nucleotides outside the gene matches: 10. CDR1 and CDR2 from the germline V gene are LGHDT and YNNKEL (reference sequence). This CDR3 is 15 amino acids long. CDR3 DNA: TGTGCCAGCAGCCTTTCGGACAGGGTTTTCTCTGAAGCTTTCTTT. Its protein product is CASSLSDRVFSEAFF.

This chain links TRBV11-3 with TRBJ1-5; 9 nucleotides agree with TRBD1. Germline-derived CDR1 and CDR2 are SGHNT and YENEEA. This CDR3 is built from 16 residues. With 5 bases clipped from V and 6 bases from J, the junction kept 11 bases outside the gene matches. CDR3 sequence (DNA): TGTGCCAGCAGCCCCCCCCGGGACAGGGTATTTCAGCCCCAGCATTTT. Its translation is CASSPPRDRVFQPQHF.

This chain links TRBV3-1 (or the pseudogene TRBV3-2) with TRBJ1-2; the D is unclear. The V gene lost 0 bases and the J gene lost 2 bases, with 7 bases spanning the gap. Germline values: CDR1 LGHDT, CDR2 YNNKEL (reference sequence). This CDR3 is built from 14 residues. The CDR3 DNA reads TGTGCCAGCAGCCAAGATGAGGGAAACTATGGCTACACCTTC. Translated: CASSQDEGNYGYTF.

The chain carries TRBV5-4 and TRBJ1-2; 9 bases fit TRBD1. Trimming removed 3 bases from V and 8 bases from J; junction bases left unmatched: 2. The CDR3 has 12 amino acids. Germline-derived CDR1 and CDR2 are SGHNT and YYREEE (reference sequence). CDR3 nucleotide sequence: TGTGCCAGCAGCTCCGGACAGGGGGGCTACACCTTC. This sequence encodes CASSSGQGGYTF.

This clone was seen more than once but under ten times. The chain is built from TRBV10-3 and TRBJ1-2, with a tentative D call TRBD1 (6 bases). Germline V gene lookup returns CDR1 ENHRY and CDR2 SYGVKD. V dropped 11 bases and J dropped 5 bases, with 18 bases sitting between them. The CDR3 contains 13 residues. CDR3 nucleotide sequence: TGTGCCGCGACAGGACAGACCTCTTATGGCTACACCTTC. This gives the protein CAATGQTSYGYTF.

J is TRBJ1-4 and V is TRBV14, with D maybe TRBD1 (5 bases). V was pared by 4 bases and J by 8 bases, with 14 bases between. Germline lookup yields CDR1 SGHDN and CDR2 FVKESK. The CDR3 consists of 14 residues. The CDR3 loop reads CASSRQRGWEKLFF. CDR3 in DNA: TGTGCCAGCAGCCGCCAAAGGGGATGGGAAAAACTGTTTTTT.

This clone was found once. This chain links TRBV7-9 with TRBJ2-5; 7 bases are a match to TRBD1. Germline assignment: CDR1 SEHNR and CDR2 FQNEAQ (reference sequence). This CDR3 has 14 amino acids. J gave up 5 bases and V 5 bases, and 8 bases lay outside the gene matches. CDR3 DNA: TGTGCCAGCAGCGGAAACAGGGGCGGGGAGACCCAGTACTTC. This sequence encodes CASSGNRGGETQYF.

The V gene is TRBV30, the J gene TRBJ2-1; unclear D gene. The germline V gene encodes CDR1 GTSNPN and CDR2 SVGIG (reference sequence). Trimming left V 5 bases short and J 5 bases short, with 10 bases between. The CDR3 totals 12 residues. The CDR3 here is CAWAPRNNEQFF. The CDR3 nucleotides are TGTGCCTGGGCCCCTCGTAACAATGAGCAGTTCTTC.

The chain combines TRBV19 with TRBJ1-1, with unresolved D. The CDR3 consists of 13 residues. Germline loops: CDR1 LNHDA, CDR2 SQIVND (reference sequence). V dropped 6 bases and J dropped 1 base, with 9 bases sitting between them. CDR3 DNA: TGTGCCAGTAGCGTCAACAGGAACACTGAAGCTTTCTTT. This codes for CASSVNRNTEAFF.

The V call is TRBV19, the J call TRBJ2-7, with TRBD2 identical over 9 bases. The J segment lost 2 bases and the V segment lost 10 bases, leaving 12 bases of the junction unmatched. Germline-derived CDR1 and CDR2 are LNHDA and SQIVND (reference sequence). The length of the CDR3 is 15 residues. Here the CDR3 DNA reads TGTGCCACCGGGGGCCAACTAGCGGGCACCTACGAGCAGTACTTC. Its protein product is CATGGQLAGTYEQYF.